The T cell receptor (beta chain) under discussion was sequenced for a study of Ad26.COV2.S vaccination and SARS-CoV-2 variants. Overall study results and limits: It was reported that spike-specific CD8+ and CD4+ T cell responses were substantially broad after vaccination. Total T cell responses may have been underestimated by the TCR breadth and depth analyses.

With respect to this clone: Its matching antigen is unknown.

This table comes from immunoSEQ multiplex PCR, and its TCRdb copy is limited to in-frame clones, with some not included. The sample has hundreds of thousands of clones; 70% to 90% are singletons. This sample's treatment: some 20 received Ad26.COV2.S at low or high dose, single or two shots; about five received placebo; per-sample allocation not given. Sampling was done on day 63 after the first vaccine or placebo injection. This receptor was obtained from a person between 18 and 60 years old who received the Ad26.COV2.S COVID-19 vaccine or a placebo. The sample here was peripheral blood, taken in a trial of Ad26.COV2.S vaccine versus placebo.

As DNA, the CDR3 is TGTGCCACCATGGAGGGCGGGTCTAGCACAGATACGCAGTATTTT. Encoded protein: CATMEGGSSTDTQYF. J is TRBJ2-3 and V is TRBV24-1, with D tentatively TRBD2 (6 bases). V shed 8 bases and J shed 0 bases, with 14 bases lying between them. CDR1 and CDR2 (germline): KGHDR, SFDVKD. CDR3 length: 15 amino acids.